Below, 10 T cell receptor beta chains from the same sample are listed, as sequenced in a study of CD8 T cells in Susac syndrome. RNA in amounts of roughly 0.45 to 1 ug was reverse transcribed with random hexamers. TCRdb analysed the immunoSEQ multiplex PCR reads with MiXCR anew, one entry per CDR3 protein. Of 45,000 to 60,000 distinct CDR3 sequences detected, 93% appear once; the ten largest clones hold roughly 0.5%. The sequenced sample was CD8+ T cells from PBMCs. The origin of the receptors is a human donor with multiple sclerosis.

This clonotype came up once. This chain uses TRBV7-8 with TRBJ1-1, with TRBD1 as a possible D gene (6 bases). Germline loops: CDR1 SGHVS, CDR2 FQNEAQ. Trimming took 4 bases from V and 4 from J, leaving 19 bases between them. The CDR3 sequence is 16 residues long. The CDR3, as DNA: TGTGCCAGCAGCTACCAAAAACAGGGAGGAACCACTGAAGCTTTCTTT. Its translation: CASSYQKQGGTTEAFF.

This CDR3 reads CSAIPDSAYYGYTF. CDR3 sequence (DNA): TGCAGTGCTATCCCCGACAGCGCTTACTATGGCTACACCTTC. This chain uses TRBV20-1 with TRBJ1-2, with D tentatively TRBD1 (5 bases). Between the trimmed V and J ends, which lost 4 bases and 3 bases, there was a span of 15 bases. The length of the CDR3 is 14 residues. Germline CDR1 DFQATT, CDR2 SNEGSKA (reference sequence).

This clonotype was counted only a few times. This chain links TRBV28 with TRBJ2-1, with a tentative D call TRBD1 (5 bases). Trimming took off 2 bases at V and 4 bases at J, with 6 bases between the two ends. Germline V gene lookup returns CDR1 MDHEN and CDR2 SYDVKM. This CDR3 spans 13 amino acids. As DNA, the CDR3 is TGTGCCAGCAGTTTAGACAGTTACAATGAGCAGTTCTTC. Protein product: CASSLDSYNEQFF.

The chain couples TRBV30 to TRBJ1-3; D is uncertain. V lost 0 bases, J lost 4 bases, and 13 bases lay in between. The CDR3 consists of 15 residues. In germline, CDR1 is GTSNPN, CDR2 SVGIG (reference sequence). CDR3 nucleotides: TGTGCCTGGAGTGTAGGTCCCGAGGCAGGAAACACCATATATTTT. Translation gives CAWSVGPEAGNTIYF. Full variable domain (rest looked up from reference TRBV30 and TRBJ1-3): SQTIHQWPATLVQPVGSPLSLECTVEGTSNPNLYWYRQAAGRGLQLLFYSVGIGQISSEVPQNLSASRPQDRQFILSSKKLLLSDSGFYLCAWSVGPEAGNTIYFGEGSWLTVV.

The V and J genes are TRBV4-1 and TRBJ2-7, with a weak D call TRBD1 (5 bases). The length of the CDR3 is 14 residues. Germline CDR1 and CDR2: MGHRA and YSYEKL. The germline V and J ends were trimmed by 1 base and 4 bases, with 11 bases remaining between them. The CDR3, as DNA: TGCGCCAGCAGCCAAGTCCAGGGTATGTACGAGCAGTACTTC. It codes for CASSQVQGMYEQYF.

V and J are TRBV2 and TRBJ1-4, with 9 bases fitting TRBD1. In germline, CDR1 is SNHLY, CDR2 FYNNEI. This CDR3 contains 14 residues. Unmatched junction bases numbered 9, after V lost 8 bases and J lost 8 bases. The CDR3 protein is CASFSGQGNEKLFF. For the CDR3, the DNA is TGTGCCAGCTTTTCGGGACAGGGCAACGAAAAACTGTTTTTT.

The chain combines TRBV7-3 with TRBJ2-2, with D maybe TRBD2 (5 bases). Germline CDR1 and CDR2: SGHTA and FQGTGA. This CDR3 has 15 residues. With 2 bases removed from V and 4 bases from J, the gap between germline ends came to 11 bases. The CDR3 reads CASSLPSGGTGELFF. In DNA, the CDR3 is TGTGCCAGCAGCTTACCCAGCGGCGGCACCGGGGAGCTGTTTTTT.

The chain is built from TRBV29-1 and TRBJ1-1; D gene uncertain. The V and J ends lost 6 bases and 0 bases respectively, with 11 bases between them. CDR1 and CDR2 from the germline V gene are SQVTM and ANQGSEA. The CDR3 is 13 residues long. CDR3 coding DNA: TGCAGCGTAAACCCCCCGGTGAACACTGAAGCTTTCTTT. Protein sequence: CSVNPPVNTEAFF.

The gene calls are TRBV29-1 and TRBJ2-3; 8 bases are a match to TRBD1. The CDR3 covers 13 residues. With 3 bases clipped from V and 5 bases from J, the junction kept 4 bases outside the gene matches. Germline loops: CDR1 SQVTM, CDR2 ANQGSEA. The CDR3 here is CSVDSGGRDTQYF. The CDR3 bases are TGCAGCGTTGATTCAGGGGGCAGAGATACGCAGTATTTT.

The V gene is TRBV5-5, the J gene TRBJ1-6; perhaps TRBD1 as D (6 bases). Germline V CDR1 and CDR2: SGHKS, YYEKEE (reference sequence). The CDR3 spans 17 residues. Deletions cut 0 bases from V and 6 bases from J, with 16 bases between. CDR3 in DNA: TGTGCCAGCAGCTTGGCCGGAGGGGGAGGATTTAATTCACCCCTCCACTTT. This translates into CASSLAGGGGFNSPLHF.